Listed below are T cell receptor beta chains from one sample, sequenced in a study of shared clonotypes between healthy human individuals. TCRdb's copy holds only in-frame clones and misses some; the assay was immunoSEQ multiplex PCR. The table includes around 2.3 million clones, nearly 97% detected once. The material sequenced was naive CD4+ T cells sorted from blood. Receptors originate from a man aged 18 to 29 in good health. Each CDR3 is given with its conserved first and last residue. D genes are given only for firm matches. Some rows have no size entry. The others give once, few or many, or a class for an expanded clone.

V	J	D	size	DNA	CDR3
TRBV7-8	TRBJ1-6	.	.	TGTGCCAGCAGCTTAGAGGGCAGGAGGACGCAAAATTCACCCCTCCACTTT	CASSLEGRRTQNSPLHF
TRBV2	TRBJ2-7	.	.	TGTGCCAGCATCGGGGATCCCTTCTACGAGCAGTACTTC	CASIGDPFYEQYF
TRBV2	TRBJ1-5	.	.	TGTGCCAGCAGTGAATTAGGGGGGCTGCAGCCCCAGCATTTT	CASSELGGLQPQHF
TRBV29-1	TRBJ2-1	TRBD2	.	TGCAGCGCTGGGCGGGGGTACAATGAGCAGTTCTTC	CSAGRGYNEQFF
TRBV18	TRBJ2-1	.	.	TGTGCCAGCTCACGGAGTCTAAACAATGAGCAGTTCTTC	CASSRSLNNEQFF
TRBV6-5	TRBJ2-1	.	.	TGTGCCAGCAGTTACGGGGTTAATGAGCAGTTCTTC	CASSYGVNEQFF
TRBV6-1	TRBJ2-7	.	.	TGTGCCGCCACCGGGTACGAGCAGTACTTC	CAATGYEQYF
TRBV5-1	TRBJ2-7	TRBD1	.	TGCGCCAGCAGCTTGGAACGGACAGGGCCCCTCTTGCGGCAGTACTTC	CASSLERTGPLLRQYF
TRBV6-1	TRBJ1-1	.	once	TGTGCCAGCAGTGTCGGGCACACTGAAGCTTTCTTT	CASSVGHTEAFF
TRBV18	TRBJ2-2	.	.	TGTGCCAGCTCACCGAGGACGGGGGACTCCAGAGGGACCGGGGAGCTGTTTTTT	CASSPRTGDSRGTGELFF
TRBV11-2	TRBJ2-4	.	.	TGTGCCAGCAGCTTAGCCAGCAAAAACATTCAGTACTTC	CASSLASKNIQYF
TRBV5-8	TRBJ1-5	.	.	TGTGCCAGCAATTCCGGGACAAGTCTCAATCAGCCCCAGCATTTT	CASNSGTSLNQPQHF
TRBV23-1	TRBJ1-4	.	.	TGCGCCAGCAGTCAATCGTTGAGGGGAAAAGGGGGTAATGAAAAACTGTTTTTT	CASSQSLRGKGGNEKLFF
TRBV2	TRBJ2-2	TRBD1	once	TGTGCCAGCAGTAGTACAGGGGGGAACACCGGGGAGCTGTTTTTT	CASSSTGGNTGELFF
TRBV5-4	TRBJ1-2	.	.	TGTGCCAGCAGCGGGGAGGGACAACGCTATGGCTACACCTTC	CASSGEGQRYGYTF
TRBV2	TRBJ1-5	.	few	TGTGCCAGCAGGGGCGGACGTAATCAGCCCCAGCATTTT	CASRGGRNQPQHF
TRBV5-1	TRBJ2-7	TRBD2	.	TGCGCCAGCAGCTTGGTTGGACTAGCGATCTACGAGCAGTACTTC	CASSLVGLAIYEQYF
TRBV2	TRBJ1-2	.	.	TGTGCCAGCATGACACAGCCTAACTATGGCTACACCTTC	CASMTQPNYGYTF
TRBV10-3	TRBJ1-2	.	.	TGTGCCATCAGTGAGCTTCCCTCCTCGGCTAACTATGGCTACACCTTC	CAISELPSSANYGYTF
TRBV7-8	TRBJ2-5	.	.	TGTGCCAGCAGCTTGGCTGAAGGGCCCCGCGGGGAGACCCAGTACTTC	CASSLAEGPRGETQYF